The rows below give T cell receptor beta chains drawn from one sample of a study of T cell responses to AZD1222 COVID-19 vaccine. Using immunoSEQ multiplex PCR, the repertoire was profiled, and TCRdb retains in-frame clones only, with some absent. The table has 130,000 or so clones, less than 95% seen once. Sequenced here: peripheral blood, sampled 28 days after the second dose of the MenACWY control vaccine. These receptor sequences come from an adult who received the MenACWY meningococcal vaccine as a control. Each CDR3 is given with its conserved first and last residue. A D gene is named only where the DNA matches it firmly. Not every row has a clone size; where given, it reads once, few, many or a size class.

v_call	j_call	clone_size	d_call	cdr3_aa	cdr3_nt
TRBV4-1	TRBJ1-5	NA	NA	CASSREDGGVGNQPQHF	TGCGCCAGCAGCCGCGAGGACGGGGGGGTCGGCAATCAGCCCCAGCATTTT
TRBV19	TRBJ1-1	NA	NA	CASSGHTGTDTEAFF	TGTGCCAGTAGTGGCCATACAGGGACCGACACTGAAGCTTTCTTT
TRBV11-3	TRBJ2-2	NA	TRBD2	CASSLRGGSTGELFF	TGTGCCAGCAGCTTACGCGGGGGGAGCACCGGGGAGCTGTTTTTT
TRBV3-1/TRBV3-2	TRBJ2-5	NA	NA	CASSQALGERGADPFQETQYF	TGTGCCAGCAGCCAAGCGTTAGGTGAACGGGGGGCCGACCCTTTCCAAGAGACCCAGTACTTC
TRBV27	TRBJ2-7	NA	NA	CASSLSGQAYEQYF	TGTGCCAGCAGTTTAAGTGGCCAGGCCTACGAGCAGTACTTC
TRBV10-3	TRBJ1-2	NA	TRBD1	CAIAGQAMDYGYTF	TGTGCCATCGCGGGACAGGCTATGGACTATGGCTACACCTTC
TRBV7-2	TRBJ2-5	NA	NA	CASSYPAEETQYF	TGTGCCAGCAGCTACCCGGCGGAAGAGACCCAGTACTTC
TRBV28	TRBJ2-5	NA	TRBD1	CASSSPTGGRSETQYF	TGTGCCAGCAGTTCCCCGACAGGGGGCAGGTCGGAGACCCAGTACTTC
TRBV27	TRBJ2-1	NA	NA	CASSLRGFYNEQFF	TGTGCCAGCAGTTTAAGGGGGTTCTACAATGAGCAGTTCTTC
TRBV7-3	TRBJ2-7	NA	NA	CASSLQQGSEQYF	TGTGCCAGCAGCTTACAACAGGGATCCGAGCAGTACTTC
TRBV28	TRBJ2-1	NA	NA	CASTRGESSEQFF	TGTGCCAGCACTCGAGGGGAGTCGAGTGAGCAGTTCTTC
TRBV18	TRBJ2-1	NA	NA	CASSLNSAEQFF	TGTGCCAGCTCACTCAATAGCGCCGAGCAGTTCTTC
TRBV2	TRBJ1-5	NA	NA	CASKGDVSQPQHF	TGTGCCAGCAAAGGGGACGTGAGTCAGCCCCAGCATTTT
TRBV5-1	TRBJ1-5	NA	TRBD1	CASSGPGTGVNQPQHF	TGCGCCAGCAGCGGTCCCGGGACAGGGGTCAATCAGCCCCAGCATTTT
TRBV7-8	TRBJ2-3	NA	NA	CASSHFTDTQYF	TGTGCCAGCAGCCACTTCACAGATACGCAGTATTTT
TRBV29-1	TRBJ2-7	NA	NA	CSVASGGDYEQYF	TGCAGCGTTGCCTCCGGGGGTGACTACGAGCAGTACTTC
TRBV28	TRBJ2-2	NA	NA	CASNPFSSGELFF	TGTGCCAGCAACCCGTTTAGTTCCGGGGAGCTGTTTTTT
TRBV7-9	TRBJ1-2	NA	NA	CASSLAGGAYGYTF	TGTGCCAGCAGCTTAGCGGGCGGAGCCTATGGCTACACCTTC
TRBV19	TRBJ2-5	NA	TRBD1	CASSPDRGRLETQYF	TGTGCCAGTAGTCCCGACAGGGGGCGGTTAGAGACCCAGTACTTC
TRBV7-9	TRBJ1-6	NA	NA	CASSSWDGNSPLHF	TGTGCCAGCAGCTCGTGGGACGGTAATTCACCCCTCCACTTT
TRBV18	TRBJ2-5	NA	TRBD2	CASSPSGGAQETQYF	TGTGCCAGCTCACCAAGCGGGGGGGCCCAGGAGACCCAGTACTTC
TRBV10-2	TRBJ1-5	NA	NA	CASSESYLLYQPQHF	TGCGCCAGCAGTGAGTCGTATCTGCTATATCAGCCCCAGCATTTT
TRBV4-3	TRBJ2-1	NA	TRBD2	CASSQGAGGSFYNEQFF	TGCGCCAGCAGCCAAGGGGCGGGGGGATCATTCTACAATGAGCAGTTCTTC
TRBV19	TRBJ1-5	NA	TRBD1	CASSIDRGFSQGSRPQHF	TGTGCCAGTAGTATAGATCGGGGGTTTTCACAGGGGTCACGGCCCCAGCATTTT
TRBV7-9	TRBJ2-1	few	NA	CASSSTGNQRAFF	TGTGCCAGCAGCTCAACAGGGAACCAACGGGCGTTCTTC
TRBV7-9	TRBJ2-1	NA	TRBD2	CASSFGAREVYNEQFF	TGTGCCAGCAGCTTCGGAGCCCGGGAGGTTTACAATGAGCAGTTCTTC
TRBV6-1	TRBJ2-3	NA	NA	CASSEALLGYLGDTQYF	TGTGCCAGCAGTGAAGCGCTTCTCGGGTACCTTGGAGATACGCAGTATTTT
TRBV2	TRBJ1-4	NA	NA	CASTPDRRSATNEKLFF	TGTGCCAGCACCCCCGATAGACGGAGTGCAACTAATGAAAAACTGTTTTTT
TRBV7-2	TRBJ1-1	NA	NA	CASSRQRTGSEAFF	TGTGCCAGCAGCAGACAGCGGACGGGGTCTGAAGCTTTCTTT
TRBV5-1	TRBJ2-3	NA	TRBD1	CASSESPGGQTDTQYF	TGCGCCAGCAGCGAAAGCCCAGGGGGCCAAACAGATACGCAGTATTTT
TRBV5-5	TRBJ1-2	NA	NA	CASSFGSGEGYTF	TGTGCCAGCAGCTTTGGGTCGGGTGAAGGCTACACCTTC
TRBV28	TRBJ1-6	NA	NA	CASSLISYNSPLHF	TGTGCCAGCAGTTTGATTTCCTATAATTCACCCCTCCACTTT
TRBV7-9	TRBJ2-7	NA	TRBD1	CASSSPGQDEQYF	TGTGCCAGCAGCTCCCCTGGACAGGACGAGCAGTACTTC
TRBV7-9	TRBJ2-7	NA	TRBD2	CASSLVPTSGKSYEQYF	TGTGCCAGCAGCTTAGTACCCACTAGCGGGAAGTCCTACGAGCAGTACTTC
TRBV5-1	TRBJ2-7	NA	TRBD1	CASSHSTGIGPYEQYF	TGCGCCAGCAGCCACTCGACAGGGATTGGTCCGTACGAGCAGTACTTC
TRBV28	TRBJ2-7	NA	NA	CASSLLIAGFEQYF	TGTGCCAGCAGTTTGTTGATTGCAGGGTTCGAGCAGTACTTC
TRBV10-1	TRBJ2-6	NA	NA	CASSEGIGGANVLTF	TGCGCCAGCAGTGAAGGGATCGGAGGGGCCAACGTCCTGACTTTC
TRBV18	TRBJ2-5	NA	NA	CASSPLPEETQYF	TGTGCCAGCTCACCACTACCGGAAGAGACCCAGTACTTC
TRBV28	TRBJ2-1	NA	TRBD1	CASSLQDRVAFF	TGTGCCAGCAGTTTACAGGACAGGGTGGCGTTCTTC
TRBV6-5	TRBJ1-5	NA	TRBD1	CATRDREGGQPQHF	TGTGCCACCAGGGACAGGGAAGGCGGTCAGCCCCAGCATTTT
TRBV24-1	TRBJ1-1	NA	NA	CATSDSRRNTEAFF	TGTGCCACCAGTGATTCCAGGAGGAACACTGAAGCTTTCTTT
TRBV10-3	TRBJ2-1	NA	TRBD1	CAIRVGQGIDNEQFF	TGTGCCATCAGGGTCGGACAGGGAATAGACAATGAGCAGTTCTTC
TRBV4-3	TRBJ1-5	NA	NA	CASSPGPGPNQPQHF	TGCGCCAGCAGCCCGGGCCCGGGCCCAAATCAGCCCCAGCATTTT
TRBV5-6	TRBJ2-4	NA	NA	CASTQGAKNIQYF	TGTGCCAGCACCCAGGGGGCCAAAAACATTCAGTACTTC
TRBV10-3	TRBJ1-1	NA	TRBD1	CAIMKGQGDTEAFF	TGTGCCATCATGAAGGGACAGGGCGACACTGAAGCTTTCTTT
TRBV3-1/TRBV3-2	TRBJ1-5	NA	TRBD1	CASSQEDRGNQPQHF	TGTGCCAGCAGCCAAGAAGACAGGGGCAATCAGCCCCAGCATTTT
TRBV6-6	TRBJ1-1	NA	TRBD1	CASGRTGRRVMNTEAFF	TGTGCCAGCGGTCGGACAGGGCGGAGGGTAATGAACACTGAAGCTTTCTTT
TRBV15	TRBJ1-3	NA	TRBD1	CATSRTGFTGNTIYF	TGTGCCACCAGCCGGACAGGGTTTACTGGAAACACCATATATTTT
TRBV30	TRBJ1-6	NA	NA	CAWSPYVGSSYNSPLHF	TGTGCCTGGAGTCCCTACGTGGGGAGCTCCTATAATTCACCCCTCCACTTT
TRBV19	TRBJ2-1	NA	NA	CASSTGGGTEVRNEQFF	TGTGCCAGTAGTACTGGGGGCGGGACGGAGGTGCGCAATGAGCAGTTCTTC
TRBV11-3	TRBJ2-3	NA	TRBD1	CASRQGVTSTDTQYF	TGTGCCAGCAGGCAGGGGGTTACTAGCACAGATACGCAGTATTTT
TRBV27	TRBJ1-2	once	NA	CASHTGGAGPGGYTF	TGTGCCAGCCACACCGGGGGGGCGGGGCCGGGTGGCTACACCTTC
TRBV3-1/TRBV3-2	TRBJ1-4	NA	TRBD1	CASSQETGSAAKLFF	TGTGCCAGCAGCCAAGAGACAGGGAGTGCTGCAAAACTGTTTTTT
TRBV19	TRBJ1-1	NA	NA	CASIGESRALMNTEAFF	TGTGCCAGTATCGGTGAGTCCAGGGCCCTGATGAACACTGAAGCTTTCTTT
TRBV27	TRBJ2-1	NA	TRBD2	CASSFLAGGGEQFF	TGTGCCAGCAGTTTCCTGGCGGGGGGGGGAGAGCAGTTCTTC